These 20 T cell receptor beta chains were sequenced from one sample in a study of PD-1 blockade in classical Hodgkin lymphoma. Stated time point: cycle 4 day 1 (C4D1), after 6 weeks of nivolumab. Every patient had relapsed following autologous stem cell transplantation, and cohorts differed in brentuximab vedotin exposure. The study purified CD4+ T cells from thawed PBMCs using magnetic negative selection. Only in-frame clones appear in the TCRdb table, and some are missing; sequencing was by immunoSEQ multiplex PCR. The sample includes 30,000 or so clones, approximately 78% of them seen just once. The specimen comprised CD4+ T cells from blood, sampled before the fourth cycle of nivolumab. These receptors were obtained from a human donor with classical Hodgkin lymphoma.

CDR3 DNA: TGTGCCAGCAGTCCTGGGACAGGGAGTTGGCAGCCCCAGCATTTT. Residues: CASSPGTGSWQPQHF. The rearrangement links TRBV6-6 to TRBJ1-5; 9 bases are a match to TRBD1. Per germline, CDR1 MNHNY and CDR2 SVGAGI (reference sequence). After removal of 5 bases from V and 7 bases from J, the junction contained 9 bases not matched to a gene. The CDR3 length is 15 residues.

This rearrangement joins TRBV6-5 to TRBJ1-6; TRBD1 agrees at 8 bases. Germline values: CDR1 MNHEY, CDR2 SVGAGI. J lost 9 bases, V lost 6 bases, and 4 bases had no gene match. The CDR3 has 13 residues. The CDR3, as DNA: TGTGCCAGCAGCCGACAGGGGAGTTCACCCCTCCACTTT. The encoded protein is CASSRQGSSPLHF.

The genes are TRBV7-9 and TRBJ1-3, with D unclear. CDR1 SEHNR and CDR2 FQNEAQ come from the germline V gene (reference sequence). V lost 3 bases and J 7 bases, leaving 1 base between the germline ends. CDR3 length equals 10 residues. The CDR3 is CASSFNTIYF. The CDR3 DNA reads TGTGCCAGCAGCTTCAACACCATATATTTT.

The V gene is TRBV7-8, the J gene TRBJ1-6; D unclear. Trimming cost V 0 bases and J 9 bases, with 9 bases left between them. This CDR3 region has 14 residues. Germline lookup yields CDR1 SGHVS and CDR2 FQNEAQ. The CDR3 DNA sequence: TGTGCCAGCAGCTTAGCGCTCGGGAGTTCACCCCTCCACTTT. This translates into CASSLALGSSPLHF.

This clone appeared a single time. V is TRBV18 and J is TRBJ2-3; no firm D call. The CDR3 totals 12 residues. V was trimmed by 0 bases and J by 10 bases, leaving 8 bases between them. CDR1 and CDR2 from the germline V gene are KGHSH and LQKENI. The CDR3 nucleotides read TGTGCCAGCTCACCACCGTTTGCATCGCAGTATTTT. Protein: CASSPPFASQYF.

This chain uses TRBV2 with TRBJ2-3, with D possibly matching TRBD2 (5 bases). The CDR3 extends over 13 amino acids. V shed 6 bases and J shed 1 base, with 8 bases lying between them. From germline, CDR1 is SNHLY and CDR2 FYNNEI. The chain's CDR3 is CASRSGGTDTQYF. DNA for the CDR3: TGTGCCAGCAGAAGCGGAGGCACAGATACGCAGTATTTT.

Only one count was recorded for this clone. The chain has TRBV5-1 and TRBJ1-6; a weak D match, TRBD1 (6 bases). The CDR3 extends over 14 amino acids. V was pared by 0 bases and J by 6 bases, with 7 bases between. CDR1 SGHRS and CDR2 YFSETQ come from the germline V gene. In DNA form, the CDR3 reads TGCGCCAGCAGCTTGGGACAGGTTAATTCACCCCTCCACTTT. It codes for CASSLGQVNSPLHF. Together with reference TRBV5-1 and TRBJ1-6, the CDR3 gives the full variable domain: KAGVTQTPRYLIKTRGQQVTLSCSPISGHRSVSWYQQTPGQGLQFLFEYFSETQRNKGNFPGRFSGRQFSNSRSEMNVSTLELGDSALYLCASSLGQVNSPLHFGNGTRLTVT.

The chain employs TRBV7-9 and TRBJ2-2; D possibly corresponds to TRBD2 (7 bases). Germline V gene lookup returns CDR1 SEHNR and CDR2 FQNEAQ (reference sequence). The CDR3 runs to 16 residues. Between the trimmed V and J ends, which lost 6 bases and 4 bases, there was a span of 18 bases. Here the CDR3 DNA reads TGTGCCAGCAGGCAAGGACAGACTAGCATCACCGGGGAGCTGTTTTTT. This gives the protein CASRQGQTSITGELFF.

The chain combines TRBV11-2 with TRBJ2-7, with D uncertain. The V gene lost 3 bases and the J gene lost 4 bases, with 16 bases spanning the gap. The CDR3 is made up of 15 amino acids. The V gene's germline CDR1 is SGHAT and CDR2 FQNNGV. In DNA form, the CDR3 reads TGTGCCAGCAGCTTGGATCTAGAGCTTGTTTACGAGCAGTACTTC. As protein: CASSLDLELVYEQYF.

Comments on this clone: Additional DNA sequences in this sample encode the identical CDR3. The V gene is TRBV7-9, the J gene TRBJ1-2, with a weak D call TRBD1 (5 bases). CDR3 size: 12 residues. The V end was cut by 1 base, the J end by 5 bases, with 5 bases between. Per germline, CDR1 SEHNR and CDR2 FQNEAQ (reference sequence). Here the CDR3 reads CASSLEGYGYTF. The CDR3 bases are TGTGCCAGCAGCTTAGAGGGGTATGGCTACACCTTC.

The chain recombines TRBV7-8 with TRBJ2-5; no firm D call. CDR3 size: 13 residues. Trimming removed 1 base at V and 4 bases at J, with 7 bases between. Germline CDR1 and CDR2: SGHVS and FQNEAQ. The CDR3 nucleotides read TGTGCCAGCAGCTTAGGAATGGGAGAGACCCAGTACTTC. Translated, it gives CASSLGMGETQYF.

There are a few counts of this clone. The V and J genes are TRBV18 and TRBJ1-5; D unresolved. The CDR3 has 13 residues. Per the germline V gene, CDR1 is KGHSH and CDR2 is LQKENI. V lost 2 bases, J lost 7 bases, and 9 bases lay in between. CDR3 residues: CASSPGFTQPQHF. The CDR3 DNA sequence: TGTGCCAGCTCACCAGGGTTTACACAGCCCCAGCATTTT.

This clone was found once. This chain links TRBV28 with TRBJ1-6; TRBD1 matches 8 bases. The trim removed 3 bases at V and 10 bases at J, leaving 8 bases unmatched. This CDR3 contains 15 residues. Germline V gives CDR1 MDHEN, CDR2 SYDVKM. CDR3 in DNA: TGTGCCAGCAGTTTTTCCAGGGGGCTTAACTCACCCCTCCACTTT. Translating it yields CASSFSRGLNSPLHF.

This clone was seen a handful of times. The V call is TRBV19, the J call TRBJ1-5; D is ambiguous. Trimming took off 5 bases at V and 4 bases at J, with 15 bases between the two ends. The germline CDR1 and CDR2 sequences are LNHDA and SQIVND (reference sequence). The CDR3 contains 15 residues. The CDR3 nucleotides read TGTGCCAGTAGTCCCGGCCAGCGCCGAAATCAGCCCCAGCATTTT. As protein: CASSPGQRRNQPQHF.

The chain combines TRBV5-4 with TRBJ2-7; D is undetermined. Trimming took 4 bases from V and 0 from J, leaving 11 bases between them. The CDR3 contains 14 residues. Germline V CDR1 and CDR2: SGHNT, YYREEE (reference sequence). The CDR3, as DNA: TGTGCCAGCAGCCACTACAGCAGCTCCTACGAGCAGTACTTC. As protein: CASSHYSSSYEQYF. The variable domain in full, completed from reference TRBV5-4 and TRBJ2-7, reads ETGVTQSPTHLIKTRGQQVTLRCSSQSGHNTVSWYQQALGQGPQFIFQYYREEENGRGNFPPRFSGLQFPNYSSELNVNALELDDSALYLCASSHYSSSYEQYFGPGTRLTVT.

V usage is TRBV5-1 and J usage is TRBJ2-7, with 11 bases matching TRBD1. Germline CDR1 SGHRS, CDR2 YFSETQ. With 1 base clipped from V and 6 bases from J, the junction kept 6 bases outside the gene matches. This CDR3 comprises 15 residues. Here the CDR3 DNA reads TGCGCCAGCAGCTTGTTGCCGGGACAGGGGGTCGAGCAGTACTTC. Its translation is CASSLLPGQGVEQYF.

A single count supports this clone. The chain couples TRBV5-1 to TRBJ1-3; D possibly corresponds to TRBD1 (6 bases). The CDR3 is 15 residues long. The germline CDR1 and CDR2 sequences are SGHRS and YFSETQ. The V gene lost 4 bases and the J gene lost 1 base, with 12 bases spanning the gap. The CDR3 DNA reads TGCGCCAGCAGCAACCTTACAGGGTCTGGAAACACCATATATTTT. Translation: CASSNLTGSGNTIYF.

This clone was observed a few times. The gene calls are TRBV6-5 and TRBJ2-7, with TRBD2 matching over 11 bases. The CDR3 has 15 residues. Germline CDR1 and CDR2: MNHEY and SVGAGI. V dropped 6 bases and J dropped 3; count of bases not matched to a gene: 7. This CDR3 is CASRSTGTSGYEQYF. The CDR3 DNA reads TGTGCCAGCAGATCAACCGGGACTAGCGGCTACGAGCAGTACTTC.

This chain links TRBV7-2 with TRBJ2-7; D is perhaps TRBD1 or TRBD2 (5 bases each). Looked up from germline, CDR1 is SGHTA and CDR2 is FQGNSA. V lost 1 base and J 5 bases, leaving 15 bases between the germline ends. The CDR3 is 15 residues long. The CDR3 region is CASSLEGTPIHEQYF. CDR3 sequence (DNA): TGTGCCAGCAGCTTAGAAGGGACCCCTATTCACGAGCAGTACTTC.

J is TRBJ2-1 and V is TRBV5-1, with D perhaps TRBD2 (5 bases). V lost 4 bases, J lost 7 bases, and 21 bases lay in between. Germline CDR1 and CDR2: SGHRS and YFSETQ. The CDR3 is made up of 16 amino acids. DNA of the CDR3: TGCGCCAGCAGCCCCCCGCGTAGCGAAGGGATTAATGAGCAGTTCTTC. Amino acid sequence: CASSPPRSEGINEQFF.